This T cell receptor (beta chain) is drawn from a study of blood T cell repertoires in COVID-19. TCRdb's copy holds only in-frame clones and misses some; the assay was immunoSEQ multiplex PCR. The profile shows 150,000 to 200,000 clones, 80% of them singletons. Germline V gene lookup returns CDR1 MNHNS and CDR2 SASEGT. Trimming pared 1 base from V and 5 bases from J, leaving 11 bases between. This CDR3 contains 14 residues. V usage is TRBV6-1 and J usage is TRBJ2-5, with D possibly being TRBD2 (5 bases). The TCR was taken from a man between 60 and 75 years old who had been exposed to COVID-19. The source material was PBMCs or T cells enriched from blood (not recorded which). CDR3 sequence: CASSEDEGWETQYF. The CDR3 DNA sequence: TGTGCCAGCAGTGAAGATGAGGGTTGGGAGACCCAGTACTTC.